One sample yielded the 6 T cell receptor beta chains listed below, sequenced in a study of CD4 and CD8 cells across lung adenocarcinoma regions. MiXCR, run by TCRdb on the PCR reads, gives a single entry per CDR3 protein. The sample includes about 6,800 distinct CDR3 sequences, approximately 54% seen only once; the top ten take around 43%. The sequenced sample consisted of CD8+ T cells from the center of a lung tumor. All receptors derive from a male donor with lung adenocarcinoma. The CD4 and CD8 labels of this study may be unreliable.

A remark on this clonotype: This could be a read error, since a much larger clone is one nucleotide away. The chain joins TRBV4-1 to TRBJ2-3; 8 bases map to TRBD2. TRBJ2-7 explains the end of the DNA better; the J call may be wrong. Germline CDR1 MGHRA, CDR2 YSYEKL. The CDR3 covers 16 residues. CDR3 DNA: TGCGCCAGCAGCCAAGCTTGGCGGGAGGCCTACAATGAGCAGTACTTC. Protein product: CASSQAWREAYNEQYF.

The J gene is TRBJ2-1, the V gene TRBV4-1; TRBD2 agrees at 8 bases. The J call could be wrong; TRBJ2-7 is a better fit for the DNA end. Germline V gives CDR1 MGHRA, CDR2 YSYEKL. The CDR3 is 15 residues long. This CDR3 reads CASSQGLGTSYEQYF. In DNA, the CDR3 is TGCGCCAGCAGCCAAGGCCTCGGGACTAGCTACGAGCAGTACTTC.

As concerns this clonotype: A much larger clone lies a single base off, so this may be a read error. The rearrangement joins TRBV6-1 to TRBJ1-6; a possible D gene is TRBD1 (6 bases). V dropped 6 bases and J dropped 11 bases, with 11 bases sitting between them. The CDR3 is 12 residues long. CDR1 and CDR2 (germline): MNHNS, SASEGT. CDR3 region: CASSRGTTPLHF. Here the CDR3 DNA reads TGTGCCAGCAGCCGTGGGACAACACCCCTCCACTTT.

This clonotype was counted between two and nine times. The genes are TRBV6-5 and TRBJ2-1; TRBD2 is a possible D gene (6 bases). Germline assignment: CDR1 MNHEY and CDR2 SVGAGI. V was pared by 0 bases and J by 4 bases, with 7 bases between. The CDR3 spans 14 residues. The CDR3 loop reads CASSYSGGYNEQFF. CDR3 in DNA: TGTGCCAGCAGTTACTCTGGAGGGTACAATGAGCAGTTCTTC.

This clonotype appeared a few times. Possible read error: a much larger clone is one base away. This chain connects TRBV6-1 to TRBJ2-5, with D unclear. Trimming took off 5 bases at V and 11 bases at J, with 18 bases between the two ends. Germline assignment: CDR1 MNHNS and CDR2 SASEGT. The CDR3 contains 13 residues. The CDR3 sequence is CASSPPELNEQYF. DNA of the CDR3: TGTGCCAGCAGTCCTCCGGAATTAAATGAGCAGTACTTC.

J is TRBJ2-3 and V is TRBV6-1, with D unclear. CDR1 and CDR2 (germline): MNHNS, SASEGT. The CDR3 runs to 11 residues. Trimming left V 3 bases short and J 6 bases short, with 4 bases between. CDR3 region: CASSDTDTQYF. The CDR3 region has the DNA TGTGCCAGCAGTGACACGGATACGCAGTATTTT.